This T cell receptor (beta chain) was obtained from a study of blood T cell repertoires in COVID-19. Study information: Specimens from acute and convalescent COVID-19 originated in the United States, Italy and Spain. T cells, B-cell-depleted T cells, or PBMCs supplied cDNA or gDNA.

Original data processing: By means of reference gene primer amplification, nucleated cell counts were estimated. Only in-frame clones appear in the TCRdb table, and some are missing; sequencing was by immunoSEQ multiplex PCR. D and trimming were read from the DNA, whereas the V and J calls and clone size are those reported in that table. The sample includes some 290,000 clones, roughly 90% seen only once; the top ten take more than 10%. Patients at the Seattle site were enrolled during active infection and followed longitudinally. Trimming took off 6 bases at V and 5 bases at J, with 17 bases between the two ends. This CDR3 is 16 amino acids long. Germline V gene lookup returns CDR1 SEHNR and CDR2 FQNEAQ (reference sequence).

V is TRBV7-9 and J is TRBJ1-6; TRBD1 might be the D (6 bases). The sequence derives from a woman in her twenties or thirties with COVID-19, enrolled during active disease. Sequences were obtained from peripheral blood. The CDR3 DNA reads as TGTGCCAGCAGACCAGGGGCGGGTTTGGATAATTCACCCCTCCACTTT. Protein sequence: CASRPGAGLDNSPLHF. Full variable domain (missing parts from reference TRBV7-9 and TRBJ1-6): DTGVSQNPRHKITKRGQNVTFRCDPISEHNRLYWYRQTLGQGPEFLTYFQNEAQLEKSRLLSDRFSAERPKGSFSTLEIQRTEQGDSAMYLCASRPGAGLDNSPLHFGNGTRLTVT.